Included here is one TCR beta chain sequence, with context. Its specificity is not known. The data derive from a study of T cell responses to AZD1222 COVID-19 vaccine. Study summary: The analysis combined second doses at about 4 or about 12 weeks.

Some clones are missing from TCRdb's copy, which holds only in-frame ones; the method was immunoSEQ multiplex PCR. Of about 140,000 clones listed, 80% to 95% are singletons. With V trimmed by 3 bases and J by 9 bases, 9 bases remained unmatched. Germline V gene data show CDR1 as SGDLS and CDR2 as YYNGEE. The CDR3 is 15 amino acids. Study conclusions and caveats: Receipt of two AZD1222 doses was followed by a rise in Spike-specific TCR breadth and depth. In a largely white British group with more females than males, clonal diversity was possibly underestimated.

The sequence was collected from an adult in good health. The sequences come from peripheral blood, collected on day 0 of AZD1222 vaccination. This chain uses TRBV9 with TRBJ2-1; TRBD2 agrees at 10 bases. In nucleotides, the CDR3 is TGTGCCAGCAGCGCCGGGACTAGCGAGGTGACTGAGCAGTTCTTC. The encoded protein is CASSAGTSEVTEQFF.